This T cell receptor beta chain comes out of a study of long-term antiretroviral therapy in people with HIV. Overall study results and limits: Post-ART samples showed increased diversity that remained below transplant donor control levels.

DNA was extracted from 1-10 million thawed cryopreserved PBMC. The immunoSEQ assay was v3.0, run at survey level. Assay: immunoSEQ multiplex PCR; the TCRdb copy retains only in-frame clones and omits some. The sample holds about 28,000 clones, approximately 84% seen once. Concerning this clone itself: What it recognizes is unknown.

This CDR3 has 15 residues. Germline CDR1 and CDR2: LGHNA and YSLEER. V was shortened by 2 bases and J by 9 bases, with 17 bases between the two germline ends. The rearrangement joins TRBV4-3 to TRBJ2-1, with D possibly called TRBD1 or TRBD2 (5 bases each). This receptor was obtained from a man aged 45 to 65 with HIV. This specimen consisted of unsorted PBMCs, obtained 2 years after starting antiretroviral therapy. DNA for the CDR3: TGCGCCAGCAGCCAAACCCGGGACCCGTCGCGTGAGCAGTTCTTC. As protein: CASSQTRDPSREQFF.